This TCR beta chain was obtained from a study of CD8 T cells in ankylosing spondylitis. Trimming cost V 4 bases and J 5 bases; bases outside gene matches: 7. The germline CDR1 and CDR2 sequences are LGHDT and YNNKEL (reference sequence). The CDR3 runs 15 residues. Making the TCR beta libraries involved quantitative 5'-RACE with molecular barcodes. TCRdb called the 5' RACE reads again in MiXCR, with one record for every CDR3 protein. The sample includes about 360,000 distinct CDR3 sequences, roughly 15% of them seen just once. The chain recombines TRBV3-1 with TRBJ2-3; 9 nucleotides line up with TRBD2. The sequence was collected from a male donor with ankylosing spondylitis or in good health (not recorded which). Sequencing used blood, either unsorted or a sorted T cell fraction (not recorded which). The CDR3 sequence is CASSRLREGGDTQYF. DNA for the CDR3: TGTGCCAGCAGCCGCCTGCGGGAGGGCGGAGATACGCAGTATTTT.